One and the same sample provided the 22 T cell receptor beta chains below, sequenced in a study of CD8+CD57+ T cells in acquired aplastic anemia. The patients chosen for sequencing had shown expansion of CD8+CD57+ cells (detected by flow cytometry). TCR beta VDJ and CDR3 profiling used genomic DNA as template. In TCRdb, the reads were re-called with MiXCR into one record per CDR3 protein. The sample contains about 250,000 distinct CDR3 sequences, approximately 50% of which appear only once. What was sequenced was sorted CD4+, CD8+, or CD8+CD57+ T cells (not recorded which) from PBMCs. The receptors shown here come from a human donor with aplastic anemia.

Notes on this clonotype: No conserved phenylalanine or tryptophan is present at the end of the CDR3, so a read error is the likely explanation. In DNA form, the CDR3 reads TGTGCCAGCACCTTTAATTGGGACTATAACACCAGGGAGCTGTTTCTT. As protein: CASTFNWDYNTRELFL. The rearrangement links TRBV2 to TRBJ2-2, with 7 bases identical to TRBD2. Germline V CDR1 and CDR2: SNHLY, FYNNEI. This CDR3 is built from 16 residues.

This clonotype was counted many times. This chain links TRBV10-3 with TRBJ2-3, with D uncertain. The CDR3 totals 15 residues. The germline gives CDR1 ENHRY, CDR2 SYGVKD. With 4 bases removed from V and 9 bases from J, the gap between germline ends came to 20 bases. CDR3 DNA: TGTGCCATCAGTGGGTTCGAGGTTCCCATCGAAACGCAGTATTTT. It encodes CAISGFEVPIETQYF.

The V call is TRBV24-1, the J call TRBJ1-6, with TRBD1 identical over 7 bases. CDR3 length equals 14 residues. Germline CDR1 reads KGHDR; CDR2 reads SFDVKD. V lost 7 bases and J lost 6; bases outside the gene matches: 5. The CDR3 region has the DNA TGTGCCACCAGGTTGACAGGGTCTAATTCACCCCTCCACTTT. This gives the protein CATRLTGSNSPLHF.

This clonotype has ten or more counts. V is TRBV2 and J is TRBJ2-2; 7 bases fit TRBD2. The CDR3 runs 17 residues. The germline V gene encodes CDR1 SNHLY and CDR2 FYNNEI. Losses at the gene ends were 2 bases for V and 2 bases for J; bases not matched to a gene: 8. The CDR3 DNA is TGTGCCAGCAGTGAACGGGGGGTAGCGGTAAACACCGGGGAGCTGTTTTTT. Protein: CASSERGVAVNTGELFF.

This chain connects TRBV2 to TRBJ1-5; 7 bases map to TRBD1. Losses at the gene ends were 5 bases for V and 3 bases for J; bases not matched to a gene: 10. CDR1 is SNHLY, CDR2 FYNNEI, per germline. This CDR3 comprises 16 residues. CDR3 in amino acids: CASSSSVTGTNQPQHF. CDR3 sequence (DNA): TGTGCCAGCAGTTCCTCGGTGACAGGGACCAATCAGCCCCAGCATTTT.

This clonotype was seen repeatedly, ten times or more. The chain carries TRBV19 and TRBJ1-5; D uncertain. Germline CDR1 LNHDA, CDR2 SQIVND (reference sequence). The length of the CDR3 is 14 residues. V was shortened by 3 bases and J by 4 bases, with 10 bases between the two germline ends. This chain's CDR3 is CASSMGAGNQPQHF. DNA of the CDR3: TGTGCCAGTAGTATGGGTGCGGGGAATCAGCCCCAGCATTTT.

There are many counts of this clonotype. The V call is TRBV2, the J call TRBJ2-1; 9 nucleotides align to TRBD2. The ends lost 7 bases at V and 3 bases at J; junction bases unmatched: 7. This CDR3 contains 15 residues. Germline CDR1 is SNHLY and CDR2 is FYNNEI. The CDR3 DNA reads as TGTGCCAGCAATCTAGCGGGATCTATCTACAATGAGCAGTTCTTC. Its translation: CASNLAGSIYNEQFF.

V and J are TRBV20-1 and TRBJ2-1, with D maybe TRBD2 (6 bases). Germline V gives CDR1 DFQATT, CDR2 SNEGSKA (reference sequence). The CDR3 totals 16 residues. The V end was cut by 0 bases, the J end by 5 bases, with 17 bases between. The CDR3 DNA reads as TGCAGTGCTAGAGATATTGGTTTAGCGGAGCACAATGAGCAGTTCTTC. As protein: CSARDIGLAEHNEQFF.

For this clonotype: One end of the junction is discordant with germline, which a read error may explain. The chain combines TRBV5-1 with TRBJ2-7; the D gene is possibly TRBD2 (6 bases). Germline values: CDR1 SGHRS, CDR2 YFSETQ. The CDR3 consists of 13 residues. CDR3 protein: CASSITSSYEQHF. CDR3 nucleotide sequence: TGCGCCAGCAGCATCACTAGCTCCTACGAGCAGCACTTC.

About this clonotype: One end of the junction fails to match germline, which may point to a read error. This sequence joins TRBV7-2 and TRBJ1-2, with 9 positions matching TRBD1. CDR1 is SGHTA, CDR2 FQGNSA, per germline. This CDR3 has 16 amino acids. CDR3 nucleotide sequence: TGTGCCAGCAGGCCACAAACCCGGGACAGGGTCGCAGGCTACGCCTTC. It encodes CASRPQTRDRVAGYAF.

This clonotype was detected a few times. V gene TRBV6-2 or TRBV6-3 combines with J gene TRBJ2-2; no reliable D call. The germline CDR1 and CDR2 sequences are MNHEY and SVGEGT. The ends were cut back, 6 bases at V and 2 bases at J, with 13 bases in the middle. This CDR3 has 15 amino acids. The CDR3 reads CASSHSRPNTGELFF. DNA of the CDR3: TGTGCCAGCAGCCATTCGAGACCCAACACCGGGGAGCTGTTTTTT.

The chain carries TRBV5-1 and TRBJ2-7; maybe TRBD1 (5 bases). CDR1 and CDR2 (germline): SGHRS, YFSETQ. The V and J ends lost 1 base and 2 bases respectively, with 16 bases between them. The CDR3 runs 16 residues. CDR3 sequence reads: CASSLFVSQVAYEQYF. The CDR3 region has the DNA TGCGCCAGCAGCTTGTTTGTGTCACAGGTCGCCTACGAGCAGTACTTC.

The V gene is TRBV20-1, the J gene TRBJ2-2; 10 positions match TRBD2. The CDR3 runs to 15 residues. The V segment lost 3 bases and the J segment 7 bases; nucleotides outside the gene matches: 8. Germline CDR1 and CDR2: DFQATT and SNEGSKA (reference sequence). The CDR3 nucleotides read TGCAGTGCTAGGGACGGGACTAGCGTCCACGGGGAGCTGTTTTTT. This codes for CSARDGTSVHGELFF.

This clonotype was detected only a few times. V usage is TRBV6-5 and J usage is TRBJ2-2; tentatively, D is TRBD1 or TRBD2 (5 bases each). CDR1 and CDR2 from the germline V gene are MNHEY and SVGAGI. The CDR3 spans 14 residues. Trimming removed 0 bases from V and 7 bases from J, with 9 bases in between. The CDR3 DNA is TGTGCCAGCAGTTACTCCGGGGCGGGCGGGGAGCTGTTTTTT. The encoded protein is CASSYSGAGGELFF.

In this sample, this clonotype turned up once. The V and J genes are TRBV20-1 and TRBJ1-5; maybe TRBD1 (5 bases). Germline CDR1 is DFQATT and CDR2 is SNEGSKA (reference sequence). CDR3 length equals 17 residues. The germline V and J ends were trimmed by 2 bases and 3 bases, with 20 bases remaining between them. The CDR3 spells CSARRSRREKDNQPQHF. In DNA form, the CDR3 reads TGCAGTGCTAGAAGAAGTCGCAGGGAAAAGGACAATCAGCCCCAGCATTTT.

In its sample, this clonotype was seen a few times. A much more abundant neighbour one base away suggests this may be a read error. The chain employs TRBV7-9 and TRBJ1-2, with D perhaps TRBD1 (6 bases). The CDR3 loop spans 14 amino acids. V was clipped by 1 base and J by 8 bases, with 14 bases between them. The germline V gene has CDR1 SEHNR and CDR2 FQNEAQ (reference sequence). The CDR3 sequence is CASSLGDGRGGYTF. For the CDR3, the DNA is TGTGCCAGCAGCTTAGGGGATGGAAGGGGGGGCTACACCTTC.

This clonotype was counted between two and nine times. In DNA form, the CDR3 reads TGTGCCAGTAGGTGGAGAGAAGTAAATCAGCCCCAGCATTTT. The encoded protein is CASRWREVNQPQHF. The chain combines TRBV19 with TRBJ1-5; D remains ambiguous. The germline gives CDR1 LNHDA, CDR2 SQIVND (reference sequence). The ends were cut back, 6 bases at V and 4 bases at J, with 13 bases in the middle. There are 14 residues in the CDR3.

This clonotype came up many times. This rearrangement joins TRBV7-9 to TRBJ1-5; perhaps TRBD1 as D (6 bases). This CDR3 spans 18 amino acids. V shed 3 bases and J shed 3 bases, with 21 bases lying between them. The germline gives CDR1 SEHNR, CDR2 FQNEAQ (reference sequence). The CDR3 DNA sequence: TGTGCCAGCAGCTTGGCCTTGGGGGGCGGTACGAACAATCAGCCCCAGCATTTT. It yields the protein CASSLALGGGTNNQPQHF.

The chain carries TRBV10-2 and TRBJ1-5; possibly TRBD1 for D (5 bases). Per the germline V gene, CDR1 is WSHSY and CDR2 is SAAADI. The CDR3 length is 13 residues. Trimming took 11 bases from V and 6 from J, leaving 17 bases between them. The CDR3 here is CAASGGSGQPQHF. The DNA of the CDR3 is TGCGCCGCAAGTGGGGGTTCGGGTCAGCCCCAGCATTTT.

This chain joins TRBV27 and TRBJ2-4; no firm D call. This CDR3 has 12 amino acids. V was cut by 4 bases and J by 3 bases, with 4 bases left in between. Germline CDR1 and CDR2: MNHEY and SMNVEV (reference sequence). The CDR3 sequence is CASSYGKNIQYF. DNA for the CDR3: TGTGCCAGCAGTTACGGCAAAAACATTCAGTACTTC.

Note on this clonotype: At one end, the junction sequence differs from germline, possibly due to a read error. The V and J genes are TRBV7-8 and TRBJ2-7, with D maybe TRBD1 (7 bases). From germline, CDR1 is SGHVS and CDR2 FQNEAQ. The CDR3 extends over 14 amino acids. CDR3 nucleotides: TGCGCCAGCAGCCAAGACCACGGCGGGACAGTCAGTTTCTTC. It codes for CASSQDHGGTVSFF.

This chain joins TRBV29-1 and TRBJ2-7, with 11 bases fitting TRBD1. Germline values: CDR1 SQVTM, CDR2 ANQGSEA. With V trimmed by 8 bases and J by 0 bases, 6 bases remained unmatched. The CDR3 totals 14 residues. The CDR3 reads CSQDGTGGSYEQYF. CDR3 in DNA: TGCAGCCAAGATGGGACAGGGGGCTCCTACGAGCAGTACTTC.